These 19 T cell receptor beta chains originate from one sample sequenced in a study of T cell responses to AZD1222 COVID-19 vaccine. Clones were read by immunoSEQ multiplex PCR, and TCRdb kept only the in-frame ones, dropping some. The sample holds about 150,000 clones, roughly 91% seen once. Sequencing was performed on peripheral blood, taken 28 days after the second AZD1222 dose. These receptors came from an adult who received the AZD1222 COVID-19 vaccine.

The gene calls are TRBV11-2 and TRBJ1-6; the D gene is possibly TRBD1 (6 bases). Germline values: CDR1 SGHAT, CDR2 FQNNGV. Trimming left V 4 bases short and J 1 base short, with 14 bases between. The CDR3 is made up of 17 amino acids. The CDR3 coding sequence is TGTGCCAGCAGCTCAGACGGGGGCCAGTCCTATAATTCACCCCTCCACTTT. Translation: CASSSDGGQSYNSPLHF. The full variable domain, in which reference TRBV11-2 and TRBJ1-6 provide the parts outside the CDR3, is EAGVAQSPRYKIIEKRQSVAFWCNPISGHATLYWYQQILGQGPKLLIQFQNNGVVDDSQLPKDRFSAERLKGVDSTLKIQPAKLEDSAVYLCASSSDGGQSYNSPLHFGNGTRLTVT.

V is TRBV14 and J is TRBJ1-6; no clear D gene. The V and J ends lost 1 base and 6 bases respectively, with 4 bases between them. Germline V gene sequence: CDR1 SGHDN, CDR2 FVKESK. The CDR3 runs to 13 residues. In DNA, the CDR3 is TGTGCCAGCAGCCAAGTTCCTAATTCACCCCTCCACTTT. Protein product: CASSQVPNSPLHF.

The chain combines TRBV6-5 with TRBJ2-2; D call uncertain. The ends were cut back, 6 bases at V and 6 bases at J, with 14 bases in the middle. This CDR3 comprises 14 residues. Germline V gene lookup returns CDR1 MNHEY and CDR2 SVGAGI. The chain's CDR3 is CASRALGFSGELFF. CDR3 bases: TGTGCCAGCAGGGCGTTGGGGTTTTCCGGGGAGCTGTTTTTT.

CDR3 sequence reads: CASSSRVGWQETQYF. Here the CDR3 DNA reads TGTGCCAGCAGCTCGAGGGTGGGCTGGCAAGAGACCCAGTACTTC. The chain employs TRBV7-9 and TRBJ2-5; the D gene is possibly TRBD2 (5 bases). The ends were cut back, 4 bases at V and 2 bases at J, with 14 bases in the middle. This CDR3 contains 15 residues. In germline, CDR1 is SEHNR, CDR2 FQNEAQ (reference sequence). Full variable domain (rest looked up from reference TRBV7-9 and TRBJ2-5): DTGVSQNPRHKITKRGQNVTFRCDPISEHNRLYWYRQTLGQGPEFLTYFQNEAQLEKSRLLSDRFSAERPKGSFSTLEIQRTEQGDSAMYLCASSSRVGWQETQYFGPGTRLLVL.

V and J are TRBV4-2 and TRBJ2-7; tentative D call: TRBD1 (5 bases). V lost 0 bases, J lost 0 bases, and 12 bases lay in between. CDR1 and CDR2 from the germline V gene are LGHNA and YNFKEQ. This CDR3 is built from 16 residues. CDR3 protein: CASSQEGAWGSYEQYF. The CDR3 DNA reads TGTGCCAGCAGCCAAGAAGGGGCTTGGGGCTCCTACGAGCAGTACTTC.

V usage is TRBV29-1 and J usage is TRBJ2-6; D is perhaps TRBD1 or TRBD2 (5 bases each). CDR1 and CDR2 from the germline V gene are SQVTM and ANQGSEA. V was trimmed by 6 bases and J by 0 bases, leaving 18 bases between them. This CDR3 is 17 amino acids long. The CDR3 DNA sequence: TGCAGCGTCCCCGAGGGGCGACCCAACTCTGGGGCCAACGTCCTGACTTTC. Protein sequence: CSVPEGRPNSGANVLTF.

The genes are TRBV6-2 or TRBV6-3 and TRBJ1-1; no firm D call. This CDR3 is built from 16 residues. The V gene lost 6 bases and the J gene lost 0 bases, with 17 bases spanning the gap. Per the germline V gene, CDR1 is MNHEY and CDR2 is SVGEGT. The CDR3: CASSPGPTNVNTEAFF. The DNA of the CDR3 is TGTGCCAGCAGCCCCGGCCCGACAAACGTGAACACTGAAGCTTTCTTT.

The chain has TRBV3-1 (or the pseudogene TRBV3-2) and TRBJ2-7, with D hard to call. Per germline, CDR1 LGHDT and CDR2 YNNKEL (reference sequence). The CDR3 totals 13 residues. The V end lost 2 bases, the J end lost 4 bases, and 9 bases lay between the germline ends. The DNA for the CDR3 is TGTGCCAGCAGCCAAATCGGCGGTTACGAGCAGTACTTC. Protein sequence: CASSQIGGYEQYF.

This chain links TRBV4-3 with TRBJ2-3, with D possibly called TRBD1 or TRBD2 (7 bases each). CDR3 length: 16 residues. The germline CDR1 and CDR2 sequences are LGHNA and YSLEER. V dropped 0 bases and J dropped 7 bases, with 17 bases sitting between them. The CDR3 DNA sequence: TGCGCCAGCAGCCAAGATGTGGGGAGGGGGCAAAATACGCAGTATTTT. It specifies CASSQDVGRGQNTQYF.

The V gene is TRBV7-2, the J gene TRBJ2-2; D is possibly TRBD1 or TRBD2 (5 bases each). Trimming removed 4 bases from V and 6 bases from J, with 15 bases in between. Germline assignment: CDR1 SGHTA and CDR2 FQGNSA. This CDR3 region has 15 residues. The CDR3 reads CASSSREYKPGELFF. The CDR3 nucleotides are TGTGCCAGCAGCTCCAGGGAGTATAAGCCCGGGGAGCTGTTTTTT.

This CDR3 is CASRGNRDEQYF. In nucleotides, the CDR3 is TGTGCCAGCAGAGGAAACAGGGACGAGCAGTACTTC. This chain joins TRBV12-3 or TRBV12-4 and TRBJ2-7, with a tentative D call TRBD1 (6 bases). Trimming removed 6 bases at V and 5 bases at J, with 11 bases between. The CDR3 runs to 12 residues.

The chain combines TRBV9 with TRBJ2-2, with D maybe TRBD1 (6 bases). The CDR3 is made up of 16 amino acids. Trimming took 2 bases from V and 0 from J, leaving 11 bases between them. CDR1 and CDR2 from the germline V gene are SGDLS and YYNGEE. Here the CDR3 DNA reads TGTGCCAGCAGCGTTGGGACACCTCCGAACACCGGGGAGCTGTTTTTT. This encodes CASSVGTPPNTGELFF.

The gene calls are TRBV7-6 and TRBJ2-3; unclear D gene. The CDR3 spans 15 residues. The V end was cut by 5 bases, the J end by 0 bases, with 12 bases between. Germline loops: CDR1 SGHVS, CDR2 FNYEAQ. CDR3 DNA sequence: TGTGCCAGCAGCACGTCTCAAACTAGCACAGATACGCAGTATTTT. As protein: CASSTSQTSTDTQYF. The full variable domain, rest sourced from reference TRBV7-6 and TRBJ2-3, is GAGVSQSPRYKVTKRGQDVALRCDPISGHVSLYWYRQALGQGPEFLTYFNYEAQQDKSGLPNDRFSAERPEGSISTLTIQRTEQRDSAMYRCASSTSQTSTDTQYFGPGTRLTVL.

The CDR3 is CASSLGRASGTYNEQFF. As DNA, the CDR3 is TGCGCCAGCAGCTTGGGGCGGGCTAGCGGTACCTACAATGAGCAGTTCTTC. The rearrangement uses TRBV5-1 and TRBJ2-1; the match to TRBD2 covers 7 bases. CDR1 and CDR2 (germline): SGHRS, YFSETQ. V gave up 0 bases and J gave up 2 bases; unmatched junction bases: 8. The CDR3 has 17 residues. Supplemented by reference TRBV5-1 and TRBJ2-1, the full variable domain reads KAGVTQTPRYLIKTRGQQVTLSCSPISGHRSVSWYQQTPGQGLQFLFEYFSETQRNKGNFPGRFSGRQFSNSRSEMNVSTLELGDSALYLCASSLGRASGTYNEQFFGPGTRLTVL.

The J gene is TRBJ2-3, the V gene TRBV7-2; TRBD2 matches 9 bases. J was trimmed by 5 bases and V by 1 base; bases with no gene match: 10. This CDR3 has 17 amino acids. CDR1 and CDR2 from the germline V gene are SGHTA and FQGNSA. CDR3 sequence: CASSLVMRAGGLDTQYF. For the CDR3, the DNA is TGTGCCAGCAGCTTAGTCATGCGGGCGGGGGGGCTAGATACGCAGTATTTT. The entire variable domain, with the rest obtained from reference TRBV7-2 and TRBJ2-3, is as follows: GAGVSQSPSNKVTEKGKDVELRCDPISGHTALYWYRQSLGQGLEFLIYFQGNSAPDKSGLPSDRFSAERTGGSVSTLTIQRTQQEDSAVYLCASSLVMRAGGLDTQYFGPGTRLTVL.

The CDR3 DNA is TGTGCCAGCTCACCTCCGGACCTAACGGAGCCCCAGCATTTT. It codes for CASSPPDLTEPQHF. V usage is TRBV18 and J usage is TRBJ1-5; D remains unclear. CDR1 and CDR2 from the germline V gene are KGHSH and LQKENI. This CDR3 has 14 amino acids. The V gene lost 3 bases and the J gene lost 8 bases, with 14 bases spanning the gap.

This clone came up once. V is TRBV29-1 and J is TRBJ1-4, with TRBD1 matching over 10 bases. CDR3 size: 14 residues. Germline CDR1 is SQVTM and CDR2 is ANQGSEA. J lost 6 bases, V lost 3 bases, and 4 bases had no gene match. In DNA form, the CDR3 reads TGCAGCGTTGAGGGGGACAGGGGAGATGAAAAACTGTTTTTT. It translates to CSVEGDRGDEKLFF.

The rearrangement links TRBV7-9 to TRBJ1-4, with TRBD1 matching 7 bases. V was pared by 0 bases and J by 8 bases, with 6 bases of the junction left unmatched. The CDR3 length is 15 residues. Germline V gives CDR1 SEHNR, CDR2 FQNEAQ (reference sequence). The CDR3 loop is CASSLADREEEKLFF. DNA for the CDR3: TGTGCCAGCAGCTTAGCCGACAGGGAGGAAGAAAAACTGTTTTTT.

The V and J genes are TRBV28 and TRBJ1-4; D not certain. The germline V and J ends were trimmed by 8 bases and 1 base, with 5 bases remaining between them. Germline-derived CDR1 and CDR2 are MDHEN and SYDVKM. The CDR3 is made up of 12 amino acids. CDR3: CASGRTNEKLFF. CDR3 sequence (DNA): TGTGCCAGCGGCAGAACTAATGAAAAACTGTTTTTT.